What follows are 9 T cell receptor beta chains derived from one specimen sequenced in a study of control samples from healthy donors and cancer patients. Generated by immunoSEQ multiplex PCR, the TCRdb table keeps only in-frame clones and is missing some. Of 90,000 to 100,000 clones in the sample, 70% to 80% were seen once. The sequencing input was blood. Every receptor here comes from a woman aged 25 to 39 in good health.

CDR3 residues: CASSATSGGWDTQYF. The CDR3 bases are TGTGCCAGCAGCGCTACTAGCGGGGGGTGGGATACGCAGTATTTT. The chain carries TRBV7-2 and TRBJ2-3, with TRBD2 matching over 12 bases. Unmatched junction bases numbered 6, after V lost 5 bases and J lost 6 bases. This CDR3 comprises 15 residues. The germline CDR1 and CDR2 sequences are SGHTA and FQGNSA.

This chain connects TRBV6-6 to TRBJ2-3; the match to TRBD2 covers 9 bases. The CDR3 runs 15 residues. Unmatched junction bases numbered 1, after V lost 2 bases and J lost 1 base. Germline values: CDR1 MNHNY, CDR2 SVGAGI (reference sequence). The CDR3 sequence is CASSYRTSGTDTQYF. In DNA form, the CDR3 reads TGTGCCAGCAGTTACCGGACTAGCGGCACAGATACGCAGTATTTT.

The chain carries TRBV2 and TRBJ2-3; TRBD2 is a possible D gene (6 bases). The CDR3 spans 14 residues. Germline values: CDR1 SNHLY, CDR2 FYNNEI. V gave up 7 bases and J gave up 1 base, with 12 bases separating them. In DNA form, the CDR3 reads TGTGCCAGCACCAACCGGAGGGGCACAGATACGCAGTATTTT. The encoded protein is CASTNRRGTDTQYF. Using reference TRBV2 and TRBJ2-3 for the parts outside the CDR3, the full variable domain is EPEVTQTPSHQVTQMGQEVILRCVPISNHLYFYWYRQILGQKVEFLVSFYNNEISEKSEIFDDQFSVERPDGSNFTLKIRSTKLEDSAMYFCASTNRRGTDTQYFGPGTRLTVL.

V usage is TRBV5-6 and J usage is TRBJ2-1, with a tentative D call TRBD2 (5 bases). Germline values: CDR1 SGHDT, CDR2 YYEEEE. The V end was cut by 0 bases, the J end by 5 bases, with 9 bases between. This CDR3 comprises 14 residues. The CDR3 sequence is CASSLGVGNNEQFF. CDR3 coding DNA: TGTGCCAGCAGCTTGGGGGTCGGGAACAATGAGCAGTTCTTC.

This chain joins TRBV4-2 and TRBJ2-3; D gene unclear. V was pared by 4 bases and J by 6 bases, with 11 bases between. The germline CDR1 and CDR2 sequences are LGHNA and YNFKEQ. The CDR3 consists of 13 residues. In DNA, the CDR3 is TGTGCCAGCAGCCGTGACCCGGCGGATACGCAGTATTTT. This encodes CASSRDPADTQYF.

The chain recombines TRBV18 with TRBJ1-4; a weak D match, TRBD1 (5 bases). Deletions cut 0 bases from V and 4 bases from J, with 9 bases between. The length of the CDR3 is 15 residues. The germline V gene encodes CDR1 KGHSH and CDR2 LQKENI. The CDR3 region is CASSPPVGGNEKLFF. Here the CDR3 DNA reads TGTGCCAGCTCACCACCGGTGGGGGGTAATGAAAAACTGTTTTTT.

The CDR3 loop reads CASSLRTGAGSPLHF. DNA for the CDR3: TGTGCCAGCAGTTTACGAACAGGGGCAGGATCACCCCTCCACTTT. This chain connects TRBV27 to TRBJ1-6, with 7 bases that match TRBD1. The CDR3 has 15 residues. Germline V gives CDR1 MNHEY, CDR2 SMNVEV (reference sequence). V gave up 2 bases and J gave up 10 bases; unmatched junction bases: 8.

Only one count was recorded for this clone. The chain is built from TRBV6-2 or TRBV6-3 and TRBJ1-6; 8 bases are a match to TRBD1. This CDR3 comprises 16 residues. Germline lookup yields CDR1 MNHEY and CDR2 SVGEGT. V was clipped by 4 bases and J by 6 bases; unmatched bases: 8. This CDR3 is CASSLRGTGRNSPLHF. CDR3 DNA: TGTGCCAGCAGTTTAAGGGGGACAGGTCGTAATTCACCCCTCCACTTT.

J is TRBJ2-2 and V is TRBV4-3, with D unresolved. The CDR3 consists of 16 residues. Germline assignment: CDR1 LGHNA and CDR2 YSLEER. The V gene lost 0 bases and the J gene lost 3 bases, with 11 bases spanning the gap. The CDR3 sequence: CASSQDLYSHTGELFF. For the CDR3, the DNA is TGCGCCAGCAGCCAAGATCTTTACAGTCACACCGGGGAGCTGTTTTTT.